This T cell receptor beta chain was identified in a study of siplizumab effects on memory and regulatory T cells. General study results and limits: Naive T cells were seen as more diverse than memory cells and as major alloresponse contributors. With siplizumab, Treg-derived clones averaged about 70% of mappable alloreactive CD4+ clones, versus 26.9% in controls.

CDR1 and CDR2 from the germline V gene are SGHAT and FQNNGV. This CDR3 has 14 amino acids. Only in-frame clones appear in the TCRdb table, and some are missing; sequencing was by immunoSEQ multiplex PCR. The data hold about 120,000 clones, with approximately 94% observed a single time. Turning to this clone: Its antigen remains unknown.

The rearrangement uses TRBV11-2 and TRBJ2-5; D is uncertain. Judging by the DNA end, TRBJ2-7 fits better; the J call may be wrong. The sequencing input was non-Treg CD4+ T cells sorted from blood. The clonotype comes from a human donor in good health. The CDR3 DNA follows: TGTGCCAGCAGCTTAGCCCCACTATCTAGCGAGCAGTACTTC. Translated, it gives CASSLAPLSSEQYF.